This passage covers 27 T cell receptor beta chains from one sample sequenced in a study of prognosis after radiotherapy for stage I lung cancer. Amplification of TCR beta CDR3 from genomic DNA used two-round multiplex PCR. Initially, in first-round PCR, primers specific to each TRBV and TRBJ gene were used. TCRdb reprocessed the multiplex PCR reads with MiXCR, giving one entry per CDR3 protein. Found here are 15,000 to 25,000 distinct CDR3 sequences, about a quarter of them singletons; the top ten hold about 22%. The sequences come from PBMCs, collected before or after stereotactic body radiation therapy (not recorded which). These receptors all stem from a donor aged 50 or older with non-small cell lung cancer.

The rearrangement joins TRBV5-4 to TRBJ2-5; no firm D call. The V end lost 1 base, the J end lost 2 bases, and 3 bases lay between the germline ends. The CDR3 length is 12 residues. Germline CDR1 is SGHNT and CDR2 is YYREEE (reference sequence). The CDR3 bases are TGTGCCAGCAGCTTGTGGCAAGAGACCCAGTACTTC. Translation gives CASSLWQETQYF.

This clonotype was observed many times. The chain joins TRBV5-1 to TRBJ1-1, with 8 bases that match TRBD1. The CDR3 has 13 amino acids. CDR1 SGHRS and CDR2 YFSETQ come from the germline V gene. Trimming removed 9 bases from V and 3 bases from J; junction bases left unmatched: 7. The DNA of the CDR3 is TGCGCCACGCGGACAGGGCGGGACACTGAAGCTTTCTTT. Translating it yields CATRTGRDTEAFF.

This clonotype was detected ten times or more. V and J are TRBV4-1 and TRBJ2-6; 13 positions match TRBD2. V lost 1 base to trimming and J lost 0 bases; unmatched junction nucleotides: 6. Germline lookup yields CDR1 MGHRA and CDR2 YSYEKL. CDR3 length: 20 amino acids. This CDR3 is CASSQGTSGSARSGANVLTF. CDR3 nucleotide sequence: TGCGCCAGCAGCCAAGGGACTAGCGGGAGCGCGCGCTCTGGGGCCAACGTCCTGACTTTC.

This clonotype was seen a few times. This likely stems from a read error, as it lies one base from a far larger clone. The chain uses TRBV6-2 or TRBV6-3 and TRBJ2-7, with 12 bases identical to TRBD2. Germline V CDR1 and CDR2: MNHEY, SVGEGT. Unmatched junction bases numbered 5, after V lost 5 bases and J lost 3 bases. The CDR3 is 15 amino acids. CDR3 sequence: CASSIVTSGSYEQYF. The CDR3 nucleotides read TGTGCCAGCAGTATCGTGACTAGCGGGAGCTACGAGCAGTACTTC.

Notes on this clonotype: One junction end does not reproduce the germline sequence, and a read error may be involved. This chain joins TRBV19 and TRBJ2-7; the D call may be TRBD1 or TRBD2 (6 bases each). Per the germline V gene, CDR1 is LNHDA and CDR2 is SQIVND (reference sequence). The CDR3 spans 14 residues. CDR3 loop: CAGSITGASYKQYF. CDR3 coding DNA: TGTGCCGGTAGTATCACGGGGGCGAGCTACAAGCAGTACTTC.

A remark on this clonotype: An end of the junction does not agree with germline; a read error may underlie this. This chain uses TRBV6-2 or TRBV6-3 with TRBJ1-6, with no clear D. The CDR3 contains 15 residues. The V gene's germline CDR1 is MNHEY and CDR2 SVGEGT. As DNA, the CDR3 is TGTGCCAGCAGTGGGAGACTGGAGTTACCTTCACCCATCCACTTT. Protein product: CASSGRLELPSPIHF.

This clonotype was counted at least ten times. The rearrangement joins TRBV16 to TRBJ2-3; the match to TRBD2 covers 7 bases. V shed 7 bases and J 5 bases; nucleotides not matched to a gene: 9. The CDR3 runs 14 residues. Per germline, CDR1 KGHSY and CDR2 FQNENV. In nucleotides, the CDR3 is TGTGCCAGCACCTTGCGGGAGTTAGGAGATACGCAGTATTTT. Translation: CASTLRELGDTQYF.

The CDR3 reads CASSEAGDGEQFF. The CDR3 DNA sequence: TGTGCCAGCAGCGAGGCGGGGGATGGTGAGCAGTTCTTC. The rearrangement links TRBV6-4 to TRBJ2-1; 7 nucleotides agree with TRBD2. The trim removed 6 bases at V and 9 bases at J, leaving 8 bases unmatched. Germline values: CDR1 MRHNA, CDR2 SNTAGT. The CDR3 runs 13 residues.

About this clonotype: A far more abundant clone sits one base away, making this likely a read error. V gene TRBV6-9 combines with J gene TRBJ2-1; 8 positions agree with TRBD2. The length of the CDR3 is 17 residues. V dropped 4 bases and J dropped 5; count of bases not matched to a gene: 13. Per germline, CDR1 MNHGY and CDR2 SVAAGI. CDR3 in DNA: TGTGCCAGCAGTTCTCGGGACGGACTAGCCCGCGACAATGAGCAGTTCTTC. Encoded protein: CASSSRDGLARDNEQFF.

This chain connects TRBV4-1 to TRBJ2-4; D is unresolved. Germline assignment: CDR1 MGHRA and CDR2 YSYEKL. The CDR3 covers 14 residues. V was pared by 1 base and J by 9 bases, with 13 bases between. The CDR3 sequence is CASSQGSSSPIQYF. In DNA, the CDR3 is TGCGCCAGCAGCCAAGGTTCGAGTAGTCCCATTCAGTACTTC.

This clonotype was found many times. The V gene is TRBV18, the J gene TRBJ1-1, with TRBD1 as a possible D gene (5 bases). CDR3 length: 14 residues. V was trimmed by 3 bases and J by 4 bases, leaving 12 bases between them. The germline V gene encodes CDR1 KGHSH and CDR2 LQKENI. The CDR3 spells CASSPPGIGTEAFF. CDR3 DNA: TGTGCCAGCTCACCTCCAGGGATAGGCACTGAAGCTTTCTTT.

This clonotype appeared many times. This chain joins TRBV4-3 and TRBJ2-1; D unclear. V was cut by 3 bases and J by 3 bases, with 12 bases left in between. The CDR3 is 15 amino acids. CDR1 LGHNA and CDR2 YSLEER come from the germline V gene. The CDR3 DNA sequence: TGCGCCAGCAGCCAGCTAGGGTGGGACTACAATGAGCAGTTCTTC. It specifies CASSQLGWDYNEQFF.

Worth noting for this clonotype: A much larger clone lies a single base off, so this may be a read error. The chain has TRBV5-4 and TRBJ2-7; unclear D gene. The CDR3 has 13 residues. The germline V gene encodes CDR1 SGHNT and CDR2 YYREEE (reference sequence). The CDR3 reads CAISLADRYEQYF. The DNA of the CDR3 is TGTGCCATCAGCTTGGCAGACCGCTACGAGCAGTACTTC.

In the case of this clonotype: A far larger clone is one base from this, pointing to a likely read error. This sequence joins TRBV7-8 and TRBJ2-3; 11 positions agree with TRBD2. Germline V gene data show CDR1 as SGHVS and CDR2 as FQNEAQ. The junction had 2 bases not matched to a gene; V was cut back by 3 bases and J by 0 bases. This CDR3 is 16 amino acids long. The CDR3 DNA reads TGTGCCAGCAGCTTTAGCGGGAGGGCTAGCACAGATACGCAGTATTTT. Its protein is CASSFSGRASTDTQYF. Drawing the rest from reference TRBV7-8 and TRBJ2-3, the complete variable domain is GAGVSQSPRYKVAKRGQDVALRCDPISGHVSLFWYQQALGQGPEFLTYFQNEAQLDKSGLPSDRFFAERPEGSVSTLKIQRTQQEDSAVYLCASSFSGRASTDTQYFGPGTRLTVL.

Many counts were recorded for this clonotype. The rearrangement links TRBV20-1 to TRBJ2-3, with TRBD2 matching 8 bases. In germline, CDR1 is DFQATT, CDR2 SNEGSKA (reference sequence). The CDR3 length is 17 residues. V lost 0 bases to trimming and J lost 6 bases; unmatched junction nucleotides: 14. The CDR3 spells CSARDPMGRGDPDTQYF. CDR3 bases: TGCAGTGCTAGAGACCCCATGGGGCGGGGGGACCCGGATACGCAGTATTTT.

CDR3 amino acids: CATSRGTGAYEQYF. The DNA for the CDR3 is TGTGCCACCAGCAGAGGGACAGGGGCATACGAGCAGTACTTC. The V and J genes are TRBV15 and TRBJ2-7, with 9 nucleotides matching TRBD1. This CDR3 spans 14 amino acids. Unmatched junction bases numbered 2, after V lost 1 base and J lost 4 bases. In germline, CDR1 is LNHNV, CDR2 YYDKDF (reference sequence).

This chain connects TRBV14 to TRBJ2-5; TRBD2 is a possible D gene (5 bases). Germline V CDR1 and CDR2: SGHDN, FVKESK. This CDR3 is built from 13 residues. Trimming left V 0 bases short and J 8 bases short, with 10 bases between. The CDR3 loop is CASSQELSGTQYF. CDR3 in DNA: TGTGCCAGCAGCCAAGAGTTGAGCGGAACCCAGTACTTC.

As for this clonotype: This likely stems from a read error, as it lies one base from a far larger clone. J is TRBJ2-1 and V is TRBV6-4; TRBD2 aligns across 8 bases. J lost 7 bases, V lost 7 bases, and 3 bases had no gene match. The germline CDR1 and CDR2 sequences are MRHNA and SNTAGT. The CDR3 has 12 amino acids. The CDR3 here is CASTIAGNEQFF. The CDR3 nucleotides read TGTGCCAGCACCATAGCGGGGAATGAGCAGTTCTTC.

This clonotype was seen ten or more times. CDR3 sequence reads: CASSPDLGEKLFF. CDR3 sequence (DNA): TGTGCCAGCAGCCCCGACCTTGGTGAAAAACTGTTTTTT. The chain links TRBV7-9 to TRBJ1-4; no clear D gene. The V end lost 5 bases, the J end lost 7 bases, and 11 bases lay between the germline ends. CDR1 and CDR2 from the germline V gene are SEHNR and FQNEAQ (reference sequence). The CDR3 covers 13 residues. Complete variable domain (other parts from reference TRBV7-9 and TRBJ1-4): DTGVSQNPRHKITKRGQNVTFRCDPISEHNRLYWYRQTLGQGPEFLTYFQNEAQLEKSRLLSDRFSAERPKGSFSTLEIQRTEQGDSAMYLCASSPDLGEKLFFGSGTQLSVL.

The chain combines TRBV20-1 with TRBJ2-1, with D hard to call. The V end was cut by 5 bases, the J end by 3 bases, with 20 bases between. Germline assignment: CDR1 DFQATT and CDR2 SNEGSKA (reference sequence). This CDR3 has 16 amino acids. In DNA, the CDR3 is TGCAGTGCTCCCCTGAGGCTGGGCAGATTCTACAATGAGCAGTTCTTC. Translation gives CSAPLRLGRFYNEQFF.

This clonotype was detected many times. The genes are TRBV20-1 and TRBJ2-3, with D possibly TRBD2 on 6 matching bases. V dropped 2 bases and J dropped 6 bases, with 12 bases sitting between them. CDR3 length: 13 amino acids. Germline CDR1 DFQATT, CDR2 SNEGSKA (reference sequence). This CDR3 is CSARWDSRDTQYF. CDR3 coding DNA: TGCAGTGCTAGATGGGACTCCCGGGATACGCAGTATTTT.

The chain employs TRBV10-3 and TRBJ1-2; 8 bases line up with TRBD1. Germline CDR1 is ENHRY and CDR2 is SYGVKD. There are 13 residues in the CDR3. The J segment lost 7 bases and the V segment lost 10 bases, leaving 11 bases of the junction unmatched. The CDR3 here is CANSGQGTLGYTF. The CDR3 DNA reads TGTGCCAATTCCGGACAGGGAACTCTTGGCTACACCTTC.

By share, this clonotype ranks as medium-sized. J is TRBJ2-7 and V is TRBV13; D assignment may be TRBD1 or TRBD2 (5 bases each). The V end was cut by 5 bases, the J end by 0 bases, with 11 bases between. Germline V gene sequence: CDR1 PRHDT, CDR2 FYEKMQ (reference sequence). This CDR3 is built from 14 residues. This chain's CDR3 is CASSEGPSSYEQYF. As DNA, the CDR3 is TGTGCCAGCAGCGAGGGGCCGAGCTCCTACGAGCAGTACTTC.

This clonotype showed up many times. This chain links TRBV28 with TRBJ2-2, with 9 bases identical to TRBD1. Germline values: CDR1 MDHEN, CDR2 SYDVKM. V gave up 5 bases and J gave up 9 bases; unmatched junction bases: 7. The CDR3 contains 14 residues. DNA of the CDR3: TGTGCCAGCAGTCAAACAGGGGGCCGGAGGGAGCTGTTTTTT. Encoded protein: CASSQTGGRRELFF. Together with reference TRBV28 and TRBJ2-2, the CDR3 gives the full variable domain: DVKVTQSSRYLVKRTGEKVFLECVQDMDHENMFWYRQDPGLGLRLIYFSYDVKMKEKGDIPEGYSVSREKKERFSLILESASTNQTSMYLCASSQTGGRRELFFGEGSRLTVL.

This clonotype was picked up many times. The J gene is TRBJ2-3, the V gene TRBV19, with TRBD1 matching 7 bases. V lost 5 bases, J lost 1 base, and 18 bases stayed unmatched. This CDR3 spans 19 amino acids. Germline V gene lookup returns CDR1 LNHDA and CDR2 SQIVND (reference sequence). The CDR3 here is CASSGNRGSGRLGTDTQYF. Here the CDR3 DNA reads TGTGCCAGTAGTGGTAACAGGGGATCTGGACGTTTAGGCACAGATACGCAGTATTTT.

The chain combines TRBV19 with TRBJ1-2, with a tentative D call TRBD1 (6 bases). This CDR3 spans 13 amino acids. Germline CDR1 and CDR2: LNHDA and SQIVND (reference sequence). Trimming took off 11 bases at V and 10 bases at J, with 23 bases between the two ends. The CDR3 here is CAGKEGGRDVYTF. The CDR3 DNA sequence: TGTGCCGGCAAAGAAGGGGGAAGGGACGTCTACACCTTC.

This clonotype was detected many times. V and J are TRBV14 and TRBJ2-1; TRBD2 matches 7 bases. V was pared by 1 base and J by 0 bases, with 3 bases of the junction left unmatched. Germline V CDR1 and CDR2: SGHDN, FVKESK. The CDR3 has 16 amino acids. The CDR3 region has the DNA TGTGCCAGCAGCCAAGTAGGCGGGAGCTCCTACAATGAGCAGTTCTTC. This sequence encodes CASSQVGGSSYNEQFF. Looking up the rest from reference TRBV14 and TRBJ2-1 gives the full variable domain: EAGVTQFPSHSVIEKGQTVTLRCDPISGHDNLYWYRRVMGKEIKFLLHFVKESKQDESGMPNNRFLAERTGGTYSTLKVQPAELEDSGVYFCASSQVGGSSYNEQFFGPGTRLTVL.